This record looks at one T cell receptor (beta chain) sequence and its context. Its antigen is undetermined. Germline is not matched at one junction end, which may reflect a read error. This sample is part of a study of T cell responses to AZD1222 COVID-19 vaccine. Broader study findings: Within unmutated variant regions lay the reported targets of nearly half of spike-specific TCRs.

Profiling relied on immunoSEQ multiplex PCR, and the TCRdb table lists in-frame clones only, not all of them. Counted here are around 200,000 clones, about 90% occurring once; the ten biggest clones make up 0.45% to 0.55%. Germline lookup yields CDR1 SSHAT and CDR2 FNYEAQ (reference sequence). The CDR3 is made up of 13 amino acids. The chain links TRBV7-7 to TRBJ1-1; D call uncertain. The sequences come from peripheral blood, collected on day 0 of AZD1222 vaccination. This sequence originates from an adult in good health. CDR3 DNA sequence: TGTGCTAGCAGCTTAGATAGGGACACTGAAGCTTTCTTT. This sequence encodes CASSLDRDTEAFF. Full variable domain (rest looked up from reference TRBV7-7 and TRBJ1-1): GAGVSQSPRYKVTKRGQDVTLRCDPISSHATLYWYQQALGQGPEFLTYFNYEAQPDKSGLPSDRFSAERPEGSISTLTIQRTEQRDSAMYRCASSLDRDTEAFFGQGTRLTVV.